Below are 17 T cell receptor beta chains sequenced from a single sample in a study of blood T cells in healthy people across ages. Together with a sample-barcoded 5' primer, a J-beta primer mix was included in a second PCR lasting about 6 to 12 cycles. A single record per CDR3 protein comes from TCRdb applying MiXCR to the 5' RACE reads. The table has 650,000 to 1,000,000 distinct CDR3 sequences, around 36% seen once; the top ten hold under 15%. Sample: blood. Receptors originate from a man aged 18 to 35 in good health.

This clonotype turned up a few times. This chain joins TRBV18 and TRBJ2-3, with D possibly TRBD2 on 6 matching bases. CDR3 length equals 15 residues. Trimming removed 3 bases at V and 2 bases at J, with 12 bases between. Looked up from germline, CDR1 is KGHSH and CDR2 is LQKENI. The CDR3 DNA is TGTGCCAGCTCACCCCGGACTACTTTCACAGATACGCAGTATTTT. It is translated as CASSPRTTFTDTQYF.

Comment on this clonotype: The germline gene is not matched at one end of the junction; a read error may be the cause. The chain recombines TRBV5-1 with TRBJ2-1; TRBD2 might be the D (5 bases). The CDR3 consists of 15 residues. The germline gives CDR1 SGHRS, CDR2 YFSETQ. The CDR3 nucleotides are TGCGCCAGCAGCCCGCTCGAGAGCTCCTACAATGAGCGGTACTTC. Protein sequence: CASSPLESSYNERYF.

Turning to this clonotype: A much larger clone is a single base away; this may be a read error. V is TRBV7-9 and J is TRBJ2-1; D remains unclear. The J call may be faulty, since TRBJ2-7 better matches the DNA end. Germline V gives CDR1 SEHNR, CDR2 FQNEAQ (reference sequence). This CDR3 has 12 amino acids. The CDR3 here is CASSLVHNEQYF. In nucleotides, the CDR3 is TGTGCCAGCAGCTTAGTCCACAATGAGCAGTACTTC.

This clonotype was counted at least ten times. The chain joins TRBV4-2 to TRBJ1-4; D not certain. Germline-derived CDR1 and CDR2 are LGHNA and YNFKEQ. V gave up 1 base and J gave up 4 bases, with 16 bases separating them. There are 17 residues in the CDR3. The chain's CDR3 is CASSQGDISDYNEKLFF. The CDR3 coding sequence is TGTGCCAGCAGCCAAGGAGATATATCCGATTATAATGAAAAACTGTTTTTT.

V is TRBV7-9 and J is TRBJ2-1; perhaps TRBD2 as D (6 bases). V dropped 8 bases and J dropped 3 bases, with 11 bases sitting between them. There are 13 residues in the CDR3. The germline V gene has CDR1 SEHNR and CDR2 FQNEAQ (reference sequence). CDR3 DNA: TGTGCCAGCCTCGCGGGACTCTACAATGAGCAGTTCTTC. As protein: CASLAGLYNEQFF.

This chain joins TRBV3-1 and TRBJ1-5; D may be TRBD1 (5 bases). Trimming cost V 1 base and J 3 bases, with 13 bases left between them. Germline CDR1 is LGHDT and CDR2 is YNNKEL (reference sequence). CDR3 length: 16 residues. The CDR3 sequence is CASSQGAGTDNQPQHF. CDR3 DNA: TGTGCCAGCAGCCAAGGGGCAGGGACGGACAATCAGCCCCAGCATTTT.

This chain uses TRBV6-2 or TRBV6-3 with TRBJ2-2, with D possibly TRBD2 on 5 matching bases. Germline V gene sequence: CDR1 MNHEY, CDR2 SVGEGT. The CDR3 covers 12 residues. V lost 7 bases, J lost 6 bases, and 9 bases lay in between. CDR3 in amino acids: CASMEVPGELFF. Written as DNA, the CDR3 is TGTGCCAGCATGGAGGTCCCCGGGGAGCTGTTTTTT.

The chain is built from TRBV7-3 and TRBJ2-7; no firm D call. The J call may be in error: the DNA end matches TRBJ2-5 better. The CDR3 spans 14 residues. The germline gives CDR1 SGHTA, CDR2 FQGTGA. CDR3 sequence: CASSLGSPAETQYF. The CDR3 coding sequence is TGTGCCAGCAGCTTAGGGTCCCCGGCGGAGACCCAGTACTTC.

Only a few counts were recorded for this clonotype. This chain connects TRBV27 to TRBJ2-3; 9 nucleotides align to TRBD1. J was trimmed by 2 bases and V by 0 bases; bases with no gene match: 9. CDR3 size: 18 residues. Germline V gene sequence: CDR1 MNHEY, CDR2 SMNVEV (reference sequence). The CDR3 region is CASSLSGWGQGPTDTQYF. CDR3 nucleotide sequence: TGTGCCAGCAGTTTATCTGGTTGGGGACAGGGACCCACAGATACGCAGTATTTT.

The rearrangement joins TRBV2 to TRBJ2-1, with 9 bases that match TRBD2. The tail of the sequence fits TRBJ2-7 better, so the J call may be wrong. Germline loops: CDR1 SNHLY, CDR2 FYNNEI. CDR3 length equals 16 residues. The CDR3 sequence is CASSLPQRGVYNEQYF. The CDR3 DNA follows: TGTGCCAGCAGTCTCCCTCAGCGGGGGGTCTACAATGAGCAGTACTTC.

In the case of this clonotype: A much larger clonotype is one base distant, so this may be a read error. The rearrangement links TRBV2 to TRBJ2-7; no clear D gene. In germline, CDR1 is SNHLY, CDR2 FYNNEI. The CDR3 covers 12 residues. The V and J ends lost 8 bases and 6 bases respectively, with 14 bases between them. The CDR3 is CASALIAAEQYF. CDR3 coding DNA: TGTGCCAGCGCCCTGATCGCTGCCGAGCAGTACTTC.

V usage is TRBV4-3 and J usage is TRBJ2-5; no definite D call. Looked up from germline, CDR1 is LGHNA and CDR2 is YSLEER. The CDR3 is 14 amino acids. V shed 0 bases and J shed 7 bases, with 12 bases lying between them. CDR3 in DNA: TGCGCCAGCAGCCAAGACCACGGATGGGGGACCCAGTACTTC. Translated, it gives CASSQDHGWGTQYF.

The rearrangement uses TRBV20-1 and TRBJ2-1; the D gene is possibly TRBD2 (6 bases). This CDR3 spans 16 amino acids. In germline, CDR1 is DFQATT, CDR2 SNEGSKA (reference sequence). Trimming took 6 bases from V and 13 from J, leaving 31 bases between them. CDR3 loop: CSATQIWGETEETQFF. As DNA, the CDR3 is TGCAGTGCCACCCAGATCTGGGGGGAGACTGAAGAGACCCAGTTCTTC.

The V and J genes are TRBV2 and TRBJ2-3; 7 bases map to TRBD2. Germline V gene lookup returns CDR1 SNHLY and CDR2 FYNNEI. This CDR3 has 15 amino acids. V dropped 7 bases and J dropped 1; count of bases not matched to a gene: 8. The chain's CDR3 is CASMGTSAGTDTQYF. The CDR3 DNA follows: TGTGCCAGCATGGGAACTAGCGCAGGCACAGATACGCAGTATTTT.

The rearrangement joins TRBV4-3 to TRBJ1-2; 9 bases are shared with TRBD1. The length of the CDR3 is 14 residues. J was trimmed by 6 bases and V by 0 bases; bases with no gene match: 2. CDR1 and CDR2 from the germline V gene are LGHNA and YSLEER. Here the CDR3 DNA reads TGCGCCAGCAGCCAAGAGAACAGGGGGCATGGCTACACCTTC. It yields the protein CASSQENRGHGYTF.

As concerns this clonotype: One base away lies a much larger clone, so this may be a sequencing read error. This chain connects TRBV6-5 to TRBJ1-2, with D possibly TRBD1 on 6 matching bases. Germline V gene data show CDR1 as MNHEY and CDR2 as SVGAGI. This CDR3 region has 15 residues. This CDR3 is CAGSYSNRDVYGYTF. The CDR3 DNA reads TGTGCCGGCAGTTACTCGAACAGGGACGTCTATGGCTACACCTTC.

This rearrangement joins TRBV29-1 to TRBJ2-1; 7 positions agree with TRBD1. The CDR3 extends over 13 amino acids. V dropped 7 bases and J dropped 2; count of bases not matched to a gene: 5. Germline CDR1 SQVTM, CDR2 ANQGSEA. The CDR3 sequence is CSGRDSTYNEQFF. The CDR3 DNA reads TGCAGCGGCCGGGACAGCACCTACAATGAGCAGTTCTTC.